This TCR beta chain was identified in a study of blood T cell repertoires in COVID-19 (TCRdb year 2020). About the full investigation: Samples from collaborators originated in the United States, Italy and Spain and spanned both the acute and convalescent phases of COVID-19. The repertoires were made available in a free public database intended to serve as a resource for research on the immune response to SARS-CoV-2. Where HLA class I and class II types were available, the types were taken from metadata supplied by the sample provider, not from assay-based typing. The dataset comprised deeply sampled blood TCRbeta repertoires from subjects exposed to, actively infected with, or recovered from COVID-19. The material from the prospective study consisted of cDNA or gDNA derived from T cells, B-cell-depleted T cells, or PBMCs. The sample metadata nearly always contained a de-identified subject ID, COVID-19 status, age in years and sex. Samples were obtained from the ongoing ImmuneRACE study (first 160 participants) and from some 1,300 subjects provided by 6 global collaborators. What the work shows at the level of the full study, not this receptor alone: Clinical and demographic metadata were provided uncurated, with the amount varying by source and participant.

V trim: 5 bases; J trim: 9 bases; unmatched bases: 12. The CDR3, cysteine through phenylalanine, is 15 amino acids long. Only the CDR3 region is kept as DNA, spanning 45 bases read in frame from base 1. CDR1 and CDR2 (ENHRY, SYGVKD) derive from the germline V gene. The collaborating institutions used their own protocols to collect whole blood in K2EDTA tubes. For TCRbeta analysis, collaborator samples were shipped as frozen whole blood, as isolated PBMCs, or as DNA extracted from either sample type. TCRbeta CDR3 regions were amplified from genomic DNA by means of the immunoSEQ Assay, a bias-controlled multiplex PCR. In the paper's pipeline: The number of nucleated cells in each sample was estimated from the amplification of reference gene primers within the assay. To quantify the absolute abundance of each unique TCRbeta CDR3 rearrangement, sequence reads were collapsed and filtered. For each sample, productive Simpson clonality was calculated by taking the square root of Simpson's diversity index across productive rearrangements. The immuneACCESS repertoire file appears here via TCRdb, limited to in-frame rearrangements. These files lack a portion of the clones; in checked studies, under half of the deficit traces to unresolved V genes, and the cause of the others is not known. Clone size and the V and J calls come from that table; the DNA yielded D and trimming. Across this sample there are approximately 28,000 clones, with roughly 90% seen only once. Jointly, the top ten make up roughly 7.9% of the sample.

A word on this clone: Its binding antigen is unknown. No much larger clone is present one base from it, and per-base qualities are unavailable.

The V and J segments used are TRBV10-3 and TRBJ2-1, with 8 middle bases fitting TRBD2. This receptor was taken from a man in his 70s with active or convalescent COVID-19. Sequencing was done on a sample of peripheral blood. This receptor has the CDR3 CAISSGSPAGTEQFF. In nucleotide form, the sequence is TGTGCCATCAGTAGCGGGAGCCCGGCAGGCACTGAGCAGTTCTTC.